Here is one T cell receptor beta chain with its context. Treatment specified: some 20 received Ad26.COV2.S at low or high dose, single or two shots; a few received placebo; per-sample allocation not given. Vaccine and placebo recipients were sampled on day 63 after the first injection. Vaccine was an Ad26 vector expressing Wuhan-strain SARS-CoV-2 spike. Germline trimming cut 3 bases from V and 5 bases from J; bases unmatched to any gene: 5. Per germline, CDR1 LNHDA and CDR2 SQIVND (reference sequence). The CDR3 is 15 residues long. The data are from a study of Ad26.COV2.S vaccination and SARS-CoV-2 variants. The overall study: The authors gave Ad26.COV2.S intramuscularly, either once or twice 56 days apart.

TCRdb's copy holds only in-frame clones and misses some; the assay was immunoSEQ multiplex PCR. The sample contains 300,000 to 500,000 clones, more than 85% of which appear only once. The rearrangement uses TRBV19 and TRBJ2-1, with TRBD2 matching over 9 bases. The source of this sequence is a person aged 18 to 59 who received the Ad26.COV2.S COVID-19 vaccine or a placebo. Sequenced here: peripheral blood, sampled in a trial of Ad26.COV2.S vaccine versus placebo. The CDR3 sequence is CASSMTSGANNEQFF. Written as DNA, the CDR3 is TGTGCCAGTAGTATGACTAGCGGAGCTAACAATGAGCAGTTCTTC.